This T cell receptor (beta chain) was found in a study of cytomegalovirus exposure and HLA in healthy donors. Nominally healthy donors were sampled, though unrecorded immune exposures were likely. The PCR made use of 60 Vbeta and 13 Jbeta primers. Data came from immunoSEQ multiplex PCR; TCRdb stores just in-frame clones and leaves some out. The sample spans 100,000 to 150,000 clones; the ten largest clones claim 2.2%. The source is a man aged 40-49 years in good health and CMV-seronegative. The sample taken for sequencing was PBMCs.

The CDR3 coding sequence is TGTGCCAGCAGCGCCGGGACAGGGGGATACGGCAATCAGCCCCAGCATTTT. This gives the protein CASSAGTGGYGNQPQHF. This sequence joins TRBV7-2 and TRBJ1-5, with TRBD1 matching 11 bases. The germline V gene has CDR1 SGHTA and CDR2 FQGNSA. This CDR3 contains 17 residues. The trim removed 5 bases at V and 2 bases at J, leaving 8 bases unmatched.